This TCR beta chain was found in a study of T cell repertoires in cytomegalovirus infection. The overall study: In public TCR beta signatures, there were indications of both CMV infection and matching HLA type. Study results and limitations: In two of eight donors, the top clonotype was HLA-C-restricted CMV-specific. Summed frequency of public TCR beta families distinguished CMV carriers with the relevant HLA.

MiXCR was run by TCRdb on the reads, yielding one entry per CDR3 protein. This table holds some 940,000 distinct CDR3 sequences, around 32% found once. In regard to this clonotype: Its target is unknown.

The V segment lost 4 bases and the J segment 6 bases; nucleotides outside the gene matches: 10. Germline CDR1 reads SEHNR; CDR2 reads FQNEAQ (reference sequence). This CDR3 is built from 16 residues. The genes are TRBV7-9 and TRBJ2-3, with TRBD1 matching over 10 bases. Source: cultured CD8+ T cells from PBMCs, taken from culture after CMV antigen stimulation. The source is a human donor in good health (CMV status not recorded). Some clones in this sample may be carry-over from other donors' samples. In DNA, the CDR3 is TGTGCCAGCAGCTCGTCGACAGGGGGCTTCTCTGATACGCAGTATTTT. Encoded protein: CASSSSTGGFSDTQYF.